This T cell receptor (beta chain) was sequenced during a study of T cells in localized non-small cell lung cancer. Method: immunoSEQ multiplex PCR; TCRdb's copy keeps in-frame clones and lacks some. The repertoire holds 1,500 to 2,000 clones, with approximately 18% as singletons. This receptor was obtained from a male donor at least 60 years old with stage III squamous cell lung carcinoma. The sample was normal lung tissue next to the tumor, taken before any cancer treatment.

The CDR3: CASSNQKTHTDTQYF. The DNA of the CDR3 is TGTGCCAGCAGCAATCAGAAAACCCACACAGATACGCAGTATTTT. The genes are TRBV7-7 and TRBJ2-3; D ambiguous. Germline assignment: CDR1 SSHAT and CDR2 FNYEAQ (reference sequence). V lost 5 bases to trimming and J lost 2 bases, with 14 bases between them. This CDR3 contains 15 residues. Filled out from reference TRBV7-7 and TRBJ2-3, the complete variable domain reads GAGVSQSPRYKVTKRGQDVTLRCDPISSHATLYWYQQALGQGPEFLTYFNYEAQPDKSGLPSDRFSAERPEGSISTLTIQRTEQRDSAMYRCASSNQKTHTDTQYFGPGTRLTVL.